The 20 T cell receptor beta chains presented below share a single source sample, sequenced in a study of blood T cell repertoires in COVID-19. Only in-frame clones appear in the TCRdb table, and some are missing; sequencing was by immunoSEQ multiplex PCR. This table holds about 170,000 clones, roughly 80% found once. Specimen: peripheral blood. The receptors originated from a woman aged 40 to 50 with COVID-19, enrolled during active disease.

This clone was seen repeatedly, ten times or more. This sample includes further DNA sequences coding for the same CDR3. This chain uses TRBV20-1 with TRBJ2-3; the D is unclear. Trimming took off 6 bases at V and 2 bases at J, with 3 bases between the two ends. This CDR3 comprises 10 residues. The germline CDR1 and CDR2 sequences are DFQATT and SNEGSKA (reference sequence). In nucleotides, the CDR3 is TGCAGTGCCTACACAGATACGCAGTATTTT. Amino acids: CSAYTDTQYF.

There are a few counts of this clone. The chain combines TRBV5-8 with TRBJ2-1, with 9 positions matching TRBD2. The germline gives CDR1 SGHTS, CDR2 YDEGEE. V shed 0 bases and J 2 bases; nucleotides not matched to a gene: 9. This CDR3 is 18 amino acids long. CDR3 bases: TGTGCCAGCAGCTTGGTCCGAGTAGCGGGGGCCACCTACAATGAGCAGTTCTTC. The encoded protein is CASSLVRVAGATYNEQFF.

The chain uses TRBV27 and TRBJ1-3; the D is unclear. The V gene's germline CDR1 is MNHEY and CDR2 SMNVEV (reference sequence). V lost 0 bases and J lost 0, with 9 bases in between. This CDR3 is built from 16 residues. The CDR3 coding sequence is TGTGCCAGCAGTTTATCCCTAAGTTCCTCTGGAAACACCATATATTTT. Translating gives CASSLSLSSSGNTIYF.

The rearrangement joins TRBV6-5 to TRBJ2-7, with D possibly matching TRBD1 (6 bases). The CDR3 runs 15 residues. CDR1 and CDR2 (germline): MNHEY, SVGAGI. Trimming took off 1 base at V and 5 bases at J, with 15 bases between the two ends. This chain's CDR3 is CASSYFGQSRDEQYF. The CDR3, as DNA: TGTGCCAGCAGTTACTTCGGACAGTCGAGGGACGAGCAGTACTTC.

The chain joins TRBV16 to TRBJ1-5; 7 nucleotides line up with TRBD1. Trimming took 0 bases from V and 15 from J; bases not matched to a gene: 14. Germline loops: CDR1 KGHSY, CDR2 FQNENV. The CDR3 extends over 15 amino acids. CDR3: CASSQSGDRQGRRHF. The CDR3 DNA reads as TGTGCCAGCAGCCAATCGGGGGATAGACAGGGAAGACGGCATTTT.

This chain connects TRBV19 to TRBJ2-3, with D perhaps matching TRBD2 (6 bases). CDR1 and CDR2 (germline): LNHDA, SQIVND (reference sequence). V was shortened by 7 bases and J by 5 bases, with 19 bases between the two germline ends. The CDR3 totals 15 residues. DNA of the CDR3: TGTGCCAGTAAGGATCTGGCCAGAGCGGGAGATACGCAGTATTTT. It encodes CASKDLARAGDTQYF.

The chain carries TRBV20-1 and TRBJ2-1; 10 bases line up with TRBD2. CDR1 DFQATT and CDR2 SNEGSKA come from the germline V gene (reference sequence). V lost 3 bases and J lost 9; bases outside the gene matches: 11. This CDR3 has 15 residues. CDR3 bases: TGCAGTGCTAGTTGGTTAGCGGGAGGTGGAGGTGAGCAGTTCTTC. Its protein is CSASWLAGGGGEQFF.

The sample holds a few counts of this clone. The V call is TRBV10-2, the J call TRBJ1-2; TRBD1 matches at 8 bases. The CDR3 length is 14 residues. Germline CDR1 is WSHSY and CDR2 is SAAADI. The V gene end was trimmed by 2 bases and the J gene end by 6 bases; junction bases not matched to a gene: 5. CDR3 sequence (DNA): TGCGCCAGCAGTGAGGAGCAGGGGGCAGATGGCTACACCTTC. Translating it yields CASSEEQGADGYTF.

The V and J genes are TRBV6-1 and TRBJ2-7; 10 nucleotides line up with TRBD1. The germline V gene encodes CDR1 MNHNS and CDR2 SASEGT. The CDR3 covers 16 residues. The J segment lost 4 bases and the V segment lost 2 bases, leaving 8 bases of the junction unmatched. The CDR3 loop is CASSEFLWDRGYEQYF. The CDR3 DNA reads as TGTGCCAGCAGTGAATTCCTCTGGGACAGGGGATACGAGCAGTACTTC.

This clone was counted a single time. The chain has TRBV3-1 (or the pseudogene TRBV3-2) and TRBJ2-7; the match to TRBD2 covers 8 bases. CDR1 LGHDT and CDR2 YNNKEL come from the germline V gene (reference sequence). The V gene end was trimmed by 4 bases and the J gene end by 1 base; junction bases not matched to a gene: 9. The CDR3 runs 16 residues. CDR3 coding DNA: TGTGCCAGCAGCCGGGGGATAGCGGGAAAATCCTACGAGCAGTACTTC. Translating gives CASSRGIAGKSYEQYF.

For this clone: A read error may produce the germline difference seen at one junction end. The J gene is TRBJ2-7, the V gene TRBV9; perhaps TRBD1 as D (6 bases). The germline V gene encodes CDR1 SGDLS and CDR2 YYNGEE. The CDR3 extends over 8 amino acids. The CDR3 is CASSSQGF. CDR3 nucleotide sequence: TGTGCCAGCAGCTCACAGGGCTTC.

V gene TRBV9 combines with J gene TRBJ2-7, with 11 positions matching TRBD1. CDR1 and CDR2 (germline): SGDLS, YYNGEE. This CDR3 spans 18 amino acids. With 2 bases clipped from V and 3 bases from J, the junction kept 13 bases outside the gene matches. The CDR3 DNA reads as TGTGCCAGCAGCGTGACCCCATCCGGGACAGGGGGTAGCTACGAGCAGTACGTC. It codes for CASSVTPSGTGGSYEQYV.

Here the CDR3 DNA reads TGTGCCACTCCCCTGGGGCTAGCGGGAAACAATGAGCAGTTCTTC. Translation gives CATPLGLAGNNEQFF. The chain carries TRBV7-3 and TRBJ2-1; 9 bases fit TRBD2. Trimming removed 10 bases from V and 5 bases from J; junction bases left unmatched: 12. The length of the CDR3 is 15 residues. In germline, CDR1 is SGHTA, CDR2 FQGTGA.

The rearrangement links TRBV28 to TRBJ1-5, with 9 bases that match TRBD1. The J segment lost 1 base and the V segment lost 7 bases, leaving 8 bases of the junction unmatched. CDR1 is MDHEN, CDR2 SYDVKM, per germline. This CDR3 is 16 amino acids long. CDR3 protein: CASTYRGRGSNQPQHF. CDR3 bases: TGTGCCAGCACATACAGGGGGCGCGGCAGCAATCAGCCCCAGCATTTT.

This chain links TRBV13 with TRBJ2-5; D is perhaps TRBD1 (6 bases). Trimming left V 5 bases short and J 1 base short, with 11 bases between. CDR3 size: 14 residues. The V gene's germline CDR1 is PRHDT and CDR2 FYEKMQ (reference sequence). The CDR3 spells CASSKTGRQETQYF. Written as DNA, the CDR3 is TGTGCCAGCAGCAAGACAGGCCGCCAAGAGACCCAGTACTTC.

This clone occurred a few times. The gene calls are TRBV27 and TRBJ1-5, with a tentative D call TRBD1 (5 bases). V was shortened by 1 base and J by 2 bases, with 6 bases between the two germline ends. This CDR3 is 14 amino acids long. CDR1 is MNHEY, CDR2 SMNVEV, per germline (reference sequence). DNA of the CDR3: TGTGCCAGCAGTTTATGGGGGGGCAATCAGCCCCAGCATTTT. This codes for CASSLWGGNQPQHF.

This clone was recorded a few times. J is TRBJ2-4 and V is TRBV28, with 7 bases fitting TRBD1. Germline trimming cut 7 bases from V and 8 bases from J; bases unmatched to any gene: 14. Per germline, CDR1 MDHEN and CDR2 SYDVKM. This CDR3 is built from 15 residues. CDR3 region: CASTSDRFGGDIQYF. CDR3 nucleotide sequence: TGTGCCAGCACCTCGGACAGGTTTGGTGGGGACATTCAGTACTTC.

This clone has a handful of counts. The rearrangement uses TRBV3-1 (or the pseudogene TRBV3-2) and TRBJ2-7, with 15 bases matching TRBD2. This CDR3 has 15 residues. Per the germline V gene, CDR1 is LGHDT and CDR2 is YNNKEL (reference sequence). With 1 base clipped from V and 11 bases from J, the junction kept 6 bases outside the gene matches. The CDR3 is CASSQGRTSGRAKYF. Here the CDR3 DNA reads TGTGCCAGCAGCCAAGGACGGACTAGCGGGAGGGCCAAGTACTTC.

This sequence joins TRBV20-1 and TRBJ1-2, with 10 bases aligning to TRBD1. The CDR3 extends over 14 amino acids. The V gene's germline CDR1 is DFQATT and CDR2 SNEGSKA (reference sequence). Trimming cost V 3 bases and J 4 bases; bases outside gene matches: 5. The CDR3 sequence: CSASGTGVAYGYTF. In nucleotides, the CDR3 is TGCAGTGCTAGTGGGACAGGGGTTGCCTATGGCTACACCTTC.

The chain joins TRBV12-3 or TRBV12-4 to TRBJ2-1; 7 bases fit TRBD2. This CDR3 is 13 amino acids long. V shed 8 bases, J shed 12 bases, and the junction held 13 bases outside the gene matches. In DNA, the CDR3 is TGTGCCAGCGGGTGGCTAGCGGAAGGGATGCAGTTCTTC. Its protein product is CASGWLAEGMQFF.